This T cell receptor beta chain was obtained from a study of graft-versus-host responses after intestinal transplantation. Repertoires were generated with immunoSEQ multiplex PCR, while TCRdb's copy carries only in-frame clones and drops some. Of about 100,000 clones in the sample, roughly 87% were seen once. There are a few counts of this clone. Antigen unknown. V lost 3 bases to trimming and J lost 2 bases; unmatched junction nucleotides: 6. In germline, CDR1 is KGHSH, CDR2 LQKENI. The CDR3 contains 15 residues. Here the sequenced sample was unstimulated CD4+ T cells sorted from spleen or lymph node cells, taken before transplant. The receptor was isolated from a human donor who was the organ donor for an intestinal transplant. V is TRBV18 and J is TRBJ2-7, with 8 bases lining up with TRBD1. In nucleotides, the CDR3 is TGTGCCAGCTCACCCGGGACAGGTAGACCCTACGAGCAGTACTTC. Protein product: CASSPGTGRPYEQYF.